These 5 T cell receptor beta chains were sequenced from one sample in a study of cytomegalovirus exposure and HLA in healthy donors. This PCR relied on a set of 60 Vbeta primers and 13 Jbeta primers. The protocol was immunoSEQ multiplex PCR, while the TCRdb copy is restricted to in-frame clones and leaves out a portion. The sample lists fewer than 250,000 clones; roughly 83% were seen once. The material sequenced was PBMCs. All receptors come from a boy between 2 and 15 years old in good health and CMV-seronegative.

The rearrangement uses TRBV11-1 and TRBJ1-4, with 9 bases matching TRBD1. CDR1 is SGHAT, CDR2 FQDESV, per germline (reference sequence). J lost 1 base, V lost 5 bases, and 8 bases had no gene match. CDR3 length equals 17 residues. CDR3 region: CASSLGYRGRTNEKLFF. The CDR3 DNA follows: TGTGCCAGCAGCCTCGGTTACAGGGGGCGAACTAATGAAAAACTGTTTTTT. The full variable domain, in which reference TRBV11-1 and TRBJ1-4 provide the parts outside the CDR3, is EAEVAQSPRYKITEKSQAVAFWCDPISGHATLYWYRQILGQGPELLVQFQDESVVDDSQLPKDRFSAERLKGVDSTLKIQPAELGDSAMYLCASSLGYRGRTNEKLFFGSGTQLSVL.

V usage is TRBV27 and J usage is TRBJ2-2; 7 bases match TRBD2. V lost 7 bases to trimming and J lost 4 bases; unmatched junction nucleotides: 12. Germline CDR1 is MNHEY and CDR2 is SMNVEV (reference sequence). The CDR3 runs 16 residues. The CDR3 DNA follows: TGTGCCAGCACTCAATGGGCCCTAGCGGCCACCGGGGAGCTGTTTTTT. Protein sequence: CASTQWALAATGELFF.

The V and J genes are TRBV21-1 and TRBJ2-4; TRBD1, the D gene given by the table, was not confirmed from the DNA. TRBV21-1 represents a pseudogene. CDR3 length: 17 residues. The CDR3 region is CASSTTDSGSAKNIQYF. CDR3 coding DNA: TGTGCCAGCAGCACGACCGACAGTGGCTCGGCCAAAAACATTCAGTACTTC.

This clone was observed a single time. J is TRBJ2-1 and V is TRBV7-9, with 9 positions matching TRBD2. CDR3 size: 15 residues. The germline CDR1 and CDR2 sequences are SEHNR and FQNEAQ (reference sequence). Trimming removed 1 base from V and 9 bases from J; junction bases left unmatched: 7. CDR3 DNA: TGTGCCAGCAGCTTAGTAGCGGGGGCCGGGAGTGAGCAGTTCTTC. This gives the protein CASSLVAGAGSEQFF.

This clone came up once. The V gene is TRBV4-2, the J gene TRBJ2-1, with D hard to call. The CDR3 runs to 12 residues. Germline-derived CDR1 and CDR2 are LGHNA and YNFKEQ. V lost 1 base, J lost 13 bases, and 11 bases lay in between. For the CDR3, the DNA is TGTGCCAGCAGCCAAGGCGAATATCGACAGTTCTTC. Translated: CASSQGEYRQFF.